The rows below give T cell receptor beta chains drawn from one sample of a study of blood T cell repertoires in COVID-19. Repertoires were generated with immunoSEQ multiplex PCR, while TCRdb's copy carries only in-frame clones and drops some. The data show about 300,000 clones, nearly 90% seen once. The material sequenced was PBMCs or T cells enriched from blood (not recorded which). The receptor set was obtained from a woman between 18 and 30 years old with acute COVID-19. The CDR3 runs from the conserved cysteine through the conserved F or W. The order of the fields is CDR3 length, J gene, V gene, CDR3 protein.

length: 15
J: TRBJ1-1
V: TRBV27
CDR3: CASRGTGTLNTEAFF

length: 13
J: TRBJ2-3
V: TRBV30
CDR3: CAWSPAGADTQYF

length: 14
J: TRBJ1-2
V: TRBV30
CDR3: CAWSVPVGTHGYTF

length: 16
J: TRBJ1-4
V: TRBV19
CDR3: CAVGTGTNIGGEKLFF

length: 14
J: TRBJ1-1
V: TRBV2
CDR3: CASSVQGWDTEAFF

length: 15
J: TRBJ2-2
V: TRBV9
CDR3: CASSVDPRRGGELFF

length: 16
J: TRBJ1-2
V: TRBV5-4
CDR3: CASSLGQGAMNYGYTF

length: 15
J: TRBJ1-2
V: TRBV10-3
CDR3: CAISETDRGSYGYTF

length: 17
J: TRBJ2-3
V: TRBV9
CDR3: CASSVESSRSSTDTQYF

length: 14
J: TRBJ2-7
V: TRBV7-3
CDR3: CASSLNQGGDEQYF

length: 16
J: TRBJ2-1
V: TRBV7-8
CDR3: CASSLAQGSSYNEQFF

length: 15
J: TRBJ2-1
V: TRBV7-2
CDR3: CASSQIAGGGDEQFF

length: 13
J: TRBJ1-2
V: TRBV7-2
CDR3: CASSLTRDYGYTF

length: 16
J: TRBJ2-5
V: TRBV11-2
CDR3: CASSLVWREGRETQYF

length: 14
J: TRBJ1-5
V: TRBV15
CDR3: CATSRKTGDQPQHF

length: 15
J: TRBJ2-7
V: TRBV28
CDR3: CASSLGLAGTYEQYF

length: 17
J: TRBJ2-3
V: TRBV11-3
CDR3: CASSSRWTSGSGDTQYF

length: 13
J: TRBJ2-7
V: TRBV11-2
CDR3: CASGGGYSYEQYF

length: 15
J: TRBJ1-2
V: TRBV27
CDR3: CASSSRTGINYGYTF

length: 16
J: TRBJ2-3
V: TRBV14
CDR3: CASSLGGLGAADTQYF